These T cell receptor beta chains were read from a single sample in a study of T-cell memory formation after mild COVID-19. Each CDR3 protein gets one entry after TCRdb re-called the 5' RACE reads with MiXCR. Seen here are more than 35,000 distinct CDR3 sequences, 5.5% to 7% observed once, and the top ten hold roughly 0.85%. The sample taken for sequencing was PBMCs or a T cell subset sorted from them (not recorded which). These receptors were obtained from an adult who had mild COVID-19 (a few samples of this study predate the infection). Cell type and time point are not known. CDR3s include the opening cysteine and the closing phenylalanine or tryptophan. D genes are given only for firm matches. Part of the rows lack a size; the others show once, few, many or a class for expanded clones.

TRBD1,TRBV20-1,.,TRBJ1-1,CSALYRDRGYDTEAFF,TGCAGTGCTTTATACCGGGACAGGGGCTATGACACTGAAGCTTTCTTT
TRBD1,TRBV7-3,many,TRBJ2-5,CASSPGTEETQYF,TGTGCCAGCAGCCCGGGGACAGAAGAGACCCAGTACTTC
.,TRBV6-5,.,TRBJ2-2,CASSITGLSGELFF,TGTGCCAGCAGTATTACAGGGTTGTCCGGGGAGCTGTTTTTT
.,TRBV30,.,TRBJ1-2,CAWSVGGAYGYTF,TGTGCCTGGAGTGTCGGGGGAGCCTATGGCTACACCTTC
.,TRBV20-1,.,TRBJ2-2,CSARQMGGELFF,TGCAGTGCTAGACAAATGGGCGGGGAGCTGTTTTTT
.,TRBV21-1,.,TRBJ2-3,CASSNVGDTQYF,TGTGCCAGCAGCAACGTCGGGGATACGCAGTATTTT
.,TRBV10-2,many,TRBJ1-5,CASSESLLHINQPQHF,TGCGCCAGCAGTGAGTCGCTGTTGCACATTAATCAGCCCCAGCATTTT
.,TRBV12-3/TRBV12-4,few,TRBJ1-6,CATSPTDRHSPLHF,TGTGCCACCTCACCAACCGACAGGCATTCACCCCTCCACTTT
.,TRBV4-1,.,TRBJ1-4,CASSQDRTRGNEKLFF,TGCGCCAGCAGCCAAGATCGAACTAGAGGGAATGAAAAACTGTTTTTT
.,TRBV29-1,few,TRBJ1-2,CSVARANYGYTF,TGCAGCGTTGCAAGGGCTAACTATGGCTACACCTTC
TRBD1,TRBV11-2,many,TRBJ1-6,CASSLEQGAGNSPLHF,TGTGCCAGCAGCTTAGAACAGGGGGCCGGTAATTCACCCCTCCACTTT
.,TRBV19,few,TRBJ1-5,CASSPTGIGQPQHF,TGTGCCAGTAGCCCAACAGGGATCGGTCAGCCCCAGCATTTT
TRBD1,TRBV6-2/TRBV6-3,.,TRBJ1-5,CASRRAGGANQPQHF,TGTGCCAGCAGGCGCGCAGGGGGCGCCAATCAGCCCCAGCATTTT
TRBD2,TRBV9,.,TRBJ2-3,CASSASGATDTQYF,TGTGCCAGCAGCGCTAGCGGGGCCACAGATACGCAGTATTTT
.,TRBV5-1,many,TRBJ2-7,CASSLDGTPSYEQYF,TGCGCCAGCAGCTTGGATGGGACACCCTCCTACGAGCAGTACTTC
.,TRBV2,.,TRBJ2-7,CASGSRIGYEQYF,TGTGCCAGCGGGTCCCGAATTGGGTACGAGCAGTACTTC
.,TRBV12-3/TRBV12-4,few,TRBJ1-5,CASSLVSGVGSNQPQHF,TGTGCCAGCAGTTTAGTGTCCGGGGTCGGTAGCAATCAGCCCCAGCATTTT
.,TRBV5-1,.,TRBJ1-1,CASSSGYTTSNTEAFF,TGCGCCAGCAGCTCCGGCTACACGACATCGAACACTGAAGCTTTCTTT
TRBD2,TRBV5-1,many,TRBJ2-6,CASKALAGGMSSGANVLTF,TGCGCCAGCAAAGCCCTAGCGGGAGGGATGAGCTCTGGGGCCAACGTCCTGACTTTC
.,TRBV7-6,many,TRBJ2-5,CASSSDSRQETQYF,TGTGCCAGCAGCTCGGACTCTCGTCAGGAGACCCAGTACTTC
.,TRBV11-2,many,TRBJ2-1,CASSPREGGSYNEQFF,TGTGCCAGCAGCCCCCGAGAGGGCGGCTCCTACAATGAGCAGTTCTTC
TRBD2,TRBV3-1,few,TRBJ2-7,CASSFVRGGVYEQYF,TGTGCCAGCAGCTTCGTGCGGGGGGGCGTGTACGAGCAGTACTTC
.,TRBV5-5,many,TRBJ1-2,CASSPNYGYTF,TGTGCCAGCAGCCCGAACTATGGCTACACCTTC
TRBD1,TRBV12-3/TRBV12-4,many,TRBJ1-1,CASSKDRRTEAFF,TGTGCCAGCAGTAAGGACAGGAGGACTGAAGCTTTCTTT
.,TRBV9,many,TRBJ2-1,CASSLQGTYNEQFF,TGTGCCAGCAGCCTGCAGGGGACCTACAATGAGCAGTTCTTC
.,TRBV3-1,many,TRBJ2-2,CASQRGVNTGELFF,TGTGCCAGTCAGCGAGGGGTCAACACCGGGGAGCTGTTTTTT
.,TRBV27,many,TRBJ1-4,CASRPGTYEKLFF,TGTGCCAGCCGACCTGGGACCTATGAAAAACTGTTTTTT
TRBD2,TRBV7-9,many,TRBJ2-5,CASSSGTSGRETQYF,TGTGCCAGCAGCTCCGGGACTAGCGGGCGGGAGACCCAGTACTTC
.,TRBV7-9,many,TRBJ2-3,CASSLAAASTDTQYF,TGTGCCAGCAGCTTAGCAGCAGCAAGCACAGATACGCAGTATTTT
.,TRBV7-2,many,TRBJ2-2,CASSSIRNTGELFF,TGTGCCAGCAGCTCGATTCGGAACACCGGGGAGCTGTTTTTT
.,TRBV9,.,TRBJ2-5,CASSVVAGLGETQYF,TGTGCCAGCAGCGTAGTTGCGGGATTAGGGGAGACCCAGTACTTC
.,TRBV5-1,many,TRBJ2-2,CASSLGPFRDTGELFF,TGCGCCAGCAGCTTGGGGCCATTTAGAGACACCGGGGAGCTGTTTTTT
.,TRBV4-2,many,TRBJ1-2,CASSQAGNNYGYTF,TGTGCCAGCAGCCAAGCAGGGAATAACTATGGCTACACCTTC
.,TRBV20-1,few,TRBJ1-6,CSARDRGWGNSPLHF,TGCAGTGCTAGAGACAGGGGTTGGGGTAATTCACCCCTCCACTTT
TRBD2,TRBV7-2,many,TRBJ2-4,CASSGGRVKNIQYF,TGTGCCAGCAGTGGCGGGAGAGTCAAAAACATTCAGTACTTC